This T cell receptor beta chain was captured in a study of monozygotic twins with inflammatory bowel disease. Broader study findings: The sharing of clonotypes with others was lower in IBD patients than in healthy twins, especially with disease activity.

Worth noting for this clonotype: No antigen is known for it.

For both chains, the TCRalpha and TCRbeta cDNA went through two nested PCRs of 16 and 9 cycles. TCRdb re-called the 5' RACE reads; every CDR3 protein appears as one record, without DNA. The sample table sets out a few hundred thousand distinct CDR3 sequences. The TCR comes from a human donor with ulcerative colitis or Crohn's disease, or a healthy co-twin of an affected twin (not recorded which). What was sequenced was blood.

The CDR3 protein is CASRWDRASSTQYF. This chain connects TRBV5-8 to TRBJ2-3; the D call from TCRdb, TRBD1, cannot be confirmed without DNA. This CDR3 has 14 amino acids. Germline loops: CDR1 SGHTS, CDR2 YDEGEE. The full variable domain, with the rest looked up from reference TRBV5-8 and TRBJ2-3, is EAGVTQSPTHLIKTRGQQATLRCSPISGHTSVYWYQQALGLGLQFLLWYDEGEERNRGNFPPRFSGRQFPNYSSELNVNALELEDSALYLCASRWDRASSTQYFGPGTRLTVL.